These T cell receptor beta chains were read from a single sample in a study of blood T cell repertoires in COVID-19. Profiled with immunoSEQ multiplex PCR; TCRdb holds only in-frame clones, not every one. Among about 16,000 clones, 85% to 90% were seen once, and the ten largest hold around 24%. Sequencing was carried out using peripheral blood. The source is a man aged 55 to 69 with acute or convalescent COVID-19. Both conserved end residues are part of each CDR3. Each record gives: J gene, clone size, D gene, V gene, CDR3 protein, CDR3 DNA. A D gene is named only where the DNA matches it firmly. Size is omitted from some rows. Given values are once, few, many or a class for expanded clones.

J gene: TRBJ2-1; clone size: -; D gene: TRBD2; V gene: TRBV10-2; CDR3 protein: CATSAGTSVNEQFF; CDR3 DNA: TGCGCCACCTCAGCGGGGACTAGCGTCAATGAGCAGTTCTTC
J gene: TRBJ2-1; clone size: -; D gene: -; V gene: TRBV3-1/TRBV3-2; CDR3 protein: CASSGLGLASAYYEQFF; CDR3 DNA: TGTGCCAGCAGCGGACTGGGACTGGCCTCTGCCTACTATGAGCAGTTCTTC
J gene: TRBJ1-2; clone size: -; D gene: -; V gene: TRBV2; CDR3 protein: CASSESRVPYNYGYTF; CDR3 DNA: TGTGCCAGCAGTGAAAGCAGGGTCCCCTATAACTATGGCTACACCTTC
J gene: TRBJ2-3; clone size: -; D gene: -; V gene: TRBV9; CDR3 protein: CASSVEQRTDTQYF; CDR3 DNA: TGTGCCAGCAGCGTAGAACAGCGGACAGATACGCAGTATTTT
J gene: TRBJ2-3; clone size: -; D gene: TRBD1; V gene: TRBV12-3/TRBV12-4; CDR3 protein: CASSRQGPDTQYF; CDR3 DNA: TGTGCCAGCAGCCGACAGGGACCAGATACGCAGTATTTT
J gene: TRBJ2-1; clone size: -; D gene: -; V gene: TRBV6-1; CDR3 protein: CASSEEVTSFYNEQFF; CDR3 DNA: TGTGCCAGCAGTGAGGAAGTGACTAGTTTCTACAATGAGCAGTTCTTC
J gene: TRBJ2-3; clone size: -; D gene: -; V gene: TRBV28; CDR3 protein: CASSPGGGPDTQYF; CDR3 DNA: TGTGCCAGCAGTCCGGGCGGAGGGCCGGATACGCAGTATTTT
J gene: TRBJ2-1; clone size: -; D gene: TRBD2; V gene: TRBV4-2; CDR3 protein: CASSQDLRGLAGYNEQFF; CDR3 DNA: TGTGCCAGCAGCCAAGATTTGCGGGGACTAGCGGGATACAATGAGCAGTTCTTC
J gene: TRBJ2-5; clone size: once; D gene: TRBD2; V gene: TRBV6-4; CDR3 protein: CASSDSTGGAQYF; CDR3 DNA: TGTGCCAGCAGTGACTCCACGGGAGGGGCCCAGTACTTC
J gene: TRBJ2-7; clone size: -; D gene: -; V gene: TRBV23-1; CDR3 protein: CASSPDTFYEQYF; CDR3 DNA: TGCGCCAGCAGCCCGGACACTTTCTACGAGCAGTACTTC
J gene: TRBJ2-3; clone size: -; D gene: TRBD2; V gene: TRBV6-5; CDR3 protein: CASSYELAGAADTQYF; CDR3 DNA: TGTGCCAGCAGTTACGAATTAGCGGGAGCGGCAGATACGCAGTATTTT
J gene: TRBJ2-1; clone size: medium-sized; D gene: -; V gene: TRBV6-2/TRBV6-3; CDR3 protein: CASSSGQIAYNEQFF; CDR3 DNA: TGTGCCAGCAGCTCAGGACAGATAGCTTACAATGAGCAGTTCTTC
J gene: TRBJ1-1; clone size: -; D gene: -; V gene: TRBV28; CDR3 protein: CASSSRTEAFF; CDR3 DNA: TGTGCCAGCAGCAGTCGAACTGAAGCTTTCTTT
J gene: TRBJ2-2; clone size: -; D gene: -; V gene: TRBV6-5; CDR3 protein: CASSARVAGELFF; CDR3 DNA: TGTGCCAGCAGCGCCAGGGTGGCCGGGGAGCTGTTTTTT
J gene: TRBJ1-5; clone size: -; D gene: -; V gene: TRBV12-3/TRBV12-4; CDR3 protein: CASSLRGSQPQHF; CDR3 DNA: TGTGCCAGCAGTTTACGGGGGTCTCAGCCCCAGCATTTT
J gene: TRBJ2-4; clone size: -; D gene: TRBD1; V gene: TRBV5-4; CDR3 protein: CASSLAQGVDGNIQYF; CDR3 DNA: TGTGCCAGCAGCTTGGCCCAGGGGGTGGATGGGAACATTCAGTACTTC
J gene: TRBJ1-6; clone size: -; D gene: TRBD1; V gene: TRBV3-1/TRBV3-2; CDR3 protein: CASRYRGRNSPLHF; CDR3 DNA: TGTGCCAGCAGGTACAGGGGGCGGAATTCACCCCTCCACTTT
J gene: TRBJ1-2; clone size: -; D gene: -; V gene: TRBV6-1; CDR3 protein: CASSESGGLDYGYTF; CDR3 DNA: TGTGCCAGCAGTGAATCGGGGGGGCTCGACTATGGCTACACCTTC
J gene: TRBJ2-6; clone size: -; D gene: -; V gene: TRBV6-2/TRBV6-3; CDR3 protein: CASSYSGRLANVLTF; CDR3 DNA: TGTGCCAGCAGTTACTCGGGGAGGTTGGCCAACGTCCTGACTTTC
J gene: TRBJ1-2; clone size: -; D gene: -; V gene: TRBV7-3; CDR3 protein: CASSLSTYGVYGYTF; CDR3 DNA: TGTGCCAGCAGCTTAAGTACATACGGAGTCTATGGCTACACCTTC
J gene: TRBJ2-5; clone size: few; D gene: -; V gene: TRBV5-4; CDR3 protein: CASSSWTEETQYF; CDR3 DNA: TGTGCCAGCAGCTCATGGACTGAAGAGACCCAGTACTTC
J gene: TRBJ2-3; clone size: -; D gene: TRBD1; V gene: TRBV2; CDR3 protein: CASSARDRGTDTQYF; CDR3 DNA: TGTGCCAGCAGTGCCCGGGACAGGGGGACAGATACGCAGTATTTT
J gene: TRBJ2-7; clone size: once; D gene: -; V gene: TRBV28; CDR3 protein: CASSSAGGAKNHEQYF; CDR3 DNA: TGTGCCAGCAGTTCCGCAGGAGGGGCTAAGAACCACGAGCAGTACTTC
J gene: TRBJ2-7; clone size: -; D gene: TRBD2; V gene: TRBV10-2; CDR3 protein: CASGGPAGINYEQYF; CDR3 DNA: TGCGCCAGCGGAGGCCCAGCGGGGATAAACTACGAGCAGTACTTC
J gene: TRBJ2-4; clone size: -; D gene: -; V gene: TRBV3-1/TRBV3-2; CDR3 protein: CASSLGTGSKNIQYF; CDR3 DNA: TGTGCCAGCAGCCTCGGTACAGGGAGCAAAAACATTCAGTACTTC
J gene: TRBJ1-1; clone size: -; D gene: -; V gene: TRBV28; CDR3 protein: CASSAPVTEAFF; CDR3 DNA: TGTGCCAGCAGTGCCCCGGTGACTGAAGCTTTCTTT
J gene: TRBJ2-3; clone size: -; D gene: TRBD1; V gene: TRBV9; CDR3 protein: CASSPRTGGLTDTQYF; CDR3 DNA: TGTGCCAGCAGCCCTCGGACAGGGGGCCTAACAGATACGCAGTATTTT
J gene: TRBJ2-3; clone size: -; D gene: -; V gene: TRBV7-9; CDR3 protein: CASSPPRGRSDTQYF; CDR3 DNA: TGTGCCAGCAGCCCTCCAAGGGGCCGATCAGATACGCAGTATTTT
J gene: TRBJ1-2; clone size: once; D gene: -; V gene: TRBV19; CDR3 protein: CASSIGGNYGYTF; CDR3 DNA: TGTGCCAGTAGTATAGGCGGTAACTATGGCTACACCTTC
J gene: TRBJ1-5; clone size: -; D gene: -; V gene: TRBV27; CDR3 protein: CASRFQGVVNQPQHF; CDR3 DNA: TGTGCCAGCAGATTCCAGGGTGTTGTCAATCAGCCCCAGCATTTT
J gene: TRBJ1-4; clone size: -; D gene: TRBD1; V gene: TRBV12-3/TRBV12-4; CDR3 protein: CASSLDPQGRLFF; CDR3 DNA: TGTGCCAGCAGTTTAGACCCACAGGGGAGACTGTTTTTT
J gene: TRBJ2-3; clone size: -; D gene: -; V gene: TRBV6-4; CDR3 protein: CASSAGSTDADTQYF; CDR3 DNA: TGTGCCAGCAGTGCGGGGTCTACGGACGCAGATACGCAGTATTTT
J gene: TRBJ1-1; clone size: -; D gene: TRBD1; V gene: TRBV27; CDR3 protein: CASSPLDRVEAFF; CDR3 DNA: TGTGCCAGCAGTCCCTTGGACAGGGTTGAAGCTTTCTTT
J gene: TRBJ2-1; clone size: -; D gene: TRBD2; V gene: TRBV3-1/TRBV3-2; CDR3 protein: CASSQEPPGRGYNEQFF; CDR3 DNA: TGTGCCAGCAGCCAAGAACCCCCCGGGCGGGGGTACAATGAGCAGTTCTTC
J gene: TRBJ2-7; clone size: -; D gene: -; V gene: TRBV29-1; CDR3 protein: CSVPGRADYKQYF; CDR3 DNA: TGCAGCGTCCCTGGGCGGGCTGACTACAAGCAGTACTTC
J gene: TRBJ1-5; clone size: -; D gene: -; V gene: TRBV30; CDR3 protein: CAWSGGGGLGQPQHF; CDR3 DNA: TGTGCCTGGAGTGGGGGCGGTGGTCTAGGTCAGCCCCAGCATTTT
J gene: TRBJ1-6; clone size: -; D gene: -; V gene: TRBV1; CDR3 protein: CTSTGEGSPLHF; CDR3 DNA: TGCACCAGCACAGGGGAGGGTTCACCCCTCCACTTT
J gene: TRBJ2-5; clone size: -; D gene: -; V gene: TRBV7-8; CDR3 protein: CASSLGKGGETQYF; CDR3 DNA: TGTGCCAGCAGCTTAGGCAAGGGGGGGGAGACCCAGTACTTC
J gene: TRBJ1-2; clone size: -; D gene: TRBD1; V gene: TRBV18; CDR3 protein: CASSRDSVNYGYTF; CDR3 DNA: TGTGCCAGCTCACGGGACAGTGTAAACTATGGCTACACCTTC
J gene: TRBJ2-5; clone size: -; D gene: -; V gene: TRBV28; CDR3 protein: CASSLGGWGETQYF; CDR3 DNA: TGTGCCAGCAGTTTAGGGGGCTGGGGAGAGACCCAGTACTTC
J gene: TRBJ1-3; clone size: -; D gene: -; V gene: TRBV28; CDR3 protein: CASSLPGTISRNTIYF; CDR3 DNA: TGTGCCAGCAGTTTACCAGGGACAATTTCACGAAACACCATATATTTT
J gene: TRBJ2-2; clone size: -; D gene: -; V gene: TRBV15; CDR3 protein: CATSTWNNRDTGELFF; CDR3 DNA: TGTGCCACCAGCACTTGGAATAACAGGGACACCGGGGAGCTGTTTTTT
J gene: TRBJ1-1; clone size: once; D gene: -; V gene: TRBV7-9; CDR3 protein: CASSLSGSTEAFF; CDR3 DNA: TGTGCCAGCAGCTTATCAGGGTCTACTGAAGCTTTCTTT
J gene: TRBJ2-3; clone size: -; D gene: -; V gene: TRBV5-1; CDR3 protein: CASSLEGRTSTDTQYF; CDR3 DNA: TGCGCCAGCAGCTTGGAGGGCAGGACTAGCACAGATACGCAGTATTTT
J gene: TRBJ2-2; clone size: -; D gene: -; V gene: TRBV9; CDR3 protein: CASSAQGSIAGELFF; CDR3 DNA: TGTGCCAGCAGCGCGCAGGGGAGTATCGCCGGGGAGCTGTTTTTT
J gene: TRBJ2-7; clone size: -; D gene: -; V gene: TRBV7-8; CDR3 protein: CASSIVVTYEQYF; CDR3 DNA: TGTGCCAGCAGCATAGTCGTAACCTACGAGCAGTACTTC
J gene: TRBJ1-1; clone size: -; D gene: -; V gene: TRBV6-6; CDR3 protein: CASSRQEGEAFF; CDR3 DNA: TGTGCCAGCAGTCGACAGGAGGGGGAAGCTTTCTTT
J gene: TRBJ1-5; clone size: -; D gene: TRBD1; V gene: TRBV27; CDR3 protein: CASSLGQGVGTQHF; CDR3 DNA: TGTGCCAGCAGTTTGGGACAGGGGGTAGGGACCCAGCATTTT
J gene: TRBJ2-1; clone size: few; D gene: TRBD1; V gene: TRBV7-2; CDR3 protein: CASTLVQGANEQFF; CDR3 DNA: TGTGCCAGCACCCTGGTTCAGGGGGCCAATGAGCAGTTCTTC
J gene: TRBJ2-2; clone size: -; D gene: -; V gene: TRBV12-3/TRBV12-4; CDR3 protein: CASSSRRAGELFF; CDR3 DNA: -
J gene: TRBJ1-3; clone size: -; D gene: -; V gene: TRBV6-4; CDR3 protein: CASSAPTVRPSGNTIYF; CDR3 DNA: TGTGCCAGCAGTGCCCCAACAGTGCGCCCCTCTGGAAACACCATATATTTT
J gene: TRBJ2-7; clone size: -; D gene: TRBD1; V gene: TRBV5-1; CDR3 protein: CATRPTGRYEQYF; CDR3 DNA: TGCGCCACCCGGCCGACAGGGCGATACGAGCAGTACTTC
J gene: TRBJ1-4; clone size: once; D gene: -; V gene: TRBV19; CDR3 protein: CASSTQAAASEKLFF; CDR3 DNA: TGTGCCAGTAGTACCCAGGCAGCCGCCTCGGAAAAACTGTTTTTT
J gene: TRBJ1-5; clone size: -; D gene: -; V gene: TRBV25-1; CDR3 protein: CASRGGGDNQPQHF; CDR3 DNA: TGTGCCAGCAGGGGAGGGGGGGACAATCAGCCCCAGCATTTT
J gene: TRBJ2-7; clone size: -; D gene: TRBD1; V gene: TRBV28; CDR3 protein: CASSPRAGGLLVPSYEQYF; CDR3 DNA: TGTGCCAGCAGTCCCCGCGCAGGGGGCCTACTAGTACCCTCCTACGAGCAGTACTTC